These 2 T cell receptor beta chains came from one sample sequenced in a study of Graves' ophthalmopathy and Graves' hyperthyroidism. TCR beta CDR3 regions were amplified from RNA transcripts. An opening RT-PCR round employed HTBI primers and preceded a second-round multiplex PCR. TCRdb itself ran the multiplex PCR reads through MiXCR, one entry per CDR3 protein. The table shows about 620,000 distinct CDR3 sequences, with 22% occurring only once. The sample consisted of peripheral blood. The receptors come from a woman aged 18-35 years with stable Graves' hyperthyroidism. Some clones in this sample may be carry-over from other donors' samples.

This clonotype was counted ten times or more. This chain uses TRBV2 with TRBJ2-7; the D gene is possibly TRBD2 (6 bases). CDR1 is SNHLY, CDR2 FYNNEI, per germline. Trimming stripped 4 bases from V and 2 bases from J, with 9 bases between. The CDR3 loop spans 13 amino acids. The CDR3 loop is CASSVAGPYEQYF. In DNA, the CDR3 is TGTGCCAGCAGTGTCGCGGGACCCTACGAGCAGTACTTC.

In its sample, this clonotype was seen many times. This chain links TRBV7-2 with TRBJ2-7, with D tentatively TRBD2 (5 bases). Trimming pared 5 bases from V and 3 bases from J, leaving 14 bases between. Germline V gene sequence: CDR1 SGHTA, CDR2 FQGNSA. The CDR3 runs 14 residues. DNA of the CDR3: TGTGCCAGCAGCCCCAGACACGGGAACTACGAGCAGTACTTC. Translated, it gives CASSPRHGNYEQYF.